This T cell receptor (beta chain) was sequenced for a study of blood T cell repertoires in COVID-19. Sequencing used immunoSEQ multiplex PCR; TCRdb keeps in-frame clones, though not all of them. The sample gives around 390,000 clones, around nine tenths of which show up once; 10% is in the top ten. Trimming took off 0 bases at V and 0 bases at J, with 8 bases between the two ends. Germline CDR1 LGHNA, CDR2 YSLEER. This CDR3 comprises 15 residues. Those who participated ranged in age from roughly 18 to 100 years and resided in approximately 23 US areas. Before being deemed recovered, Cohort 3 donors had two negative PCRs, clearance, or symptom resolution. This clone was detected only once.

Sequencing was performed on PBMCs or T cells enriched from blood (not recorded which). The TCR originated in a woman aged 45 to 65 who had recovered from COVID-19. This sequence joins TRBV4-3 and TRBJ1-1; no definite D call. The CDR3 reads CASSQELIMNTEAFF. The CDR3 nucleotides read TGCGCCAGCAGCCAAGAACTGATTATGAACACTGAAGCTTTCTTT.